A selection of T cell receptor beta chains follows, all from one sample in a study of cytomegalovirus exposure and HLA in healthy donors. Generated by immunoSEQ multiplex PCR, the TCRdb table keeps only in-frame clones and is missing some. The sample has 95,000 to 150,000 clones; less than 90% are singletons. Sequenced material: PBMCs. The receptors were gathered from a man aged 45-65 years in good health and CMV-seronegative. The CDR3 runs from the conserved cysteine through the conserved F or W. A D gene is named only where the DNA matches it firmly. Rows give clone size only sometimes, using once, few, many, or a class for an expanded clone.

J gene | D gene | V gene | clone size | CDR3 protein | CDR3 DNA
TRBJ2-1 | TRBD2 | TRBV27 | . | CASSFRLANVQFF | TGTGCCAGCAGTTTCAGACTAGCTAACGTGCAGTTCTTC
TRBJ1-1 | . | TRBV28 | . | CASRGRGLMTEAFF | TGTGCCAGCAGAGGCCGGGGGTTGATGACTGAAGCTTTCTTT
TRBJ2-7 | TRBD1 | TRBV9 | . | CASSEAGQGPYEQYF | TGTGCCAGCAGCGAGGCAGGACAGGGCCCCTACGAGCAGTACTTC
TRBJ2-2 | TRBD1 | TRBV7-2 | few | CASSSHTGGAFRELFF | TGTGCCAGCAGCTCCCACACAGGGGGCGCATTTCGGGAGCTGTTTTTT
TRBJ2-7 | . | TRBV5-6 | . | CASSPFLVSPEQYF | TGTGCCAGCAGCCCGTTCCTGGTCAGTCCCGAGCAGTACTTC
TRBJ2-3 | TRBD2 | TRBV19 | . | CASTWTSGPTDTQYF | TGTGCCAGTACCTGGACTAGCGGGCCCACAGATACGCAGTATTTT
TRBJ2-3 | . | TRBV6-1 | . | CASTGFPNTDTQYF | TGTGCCAGCACAGGATTCCCGAACACAGATACGCAGTATTTT
TRBJ2-2 | . | TRBV18 | once | CASSPGRGYAGELFF | TGTGCCAGCTCACCCGGTCGGGGGTACGCCGGGGAGCTGTTTTTT
TRBJ2-1 | . | TRBV5-1 | . | CASSPTVDEQFF | TGCGCCAGCAGCCCCACGGTGGATGAGCAGTTCTTC
TRBJ2-3 | TRBD1 | TRBV25-1 | . | CASSGRDRGRDTQYF | TGTGCCAGCAGTGGTCGGGACAGGGGACGAGATACGCAGTATTTT
TRBJ1-1 | . | TRBV4-3 | . | CASSQAAGVYTEAFF | TGCGCCAGCAGCCAGGCGGCAGGGGTGTACACTGAAGCTTTCTTT
TRBJ1-1 | . | TRBV9 | . | CASGPNTEAFF | TGTGCCAGCGGCCCCAACACTGAAGCTTTCTTT
TRBJ2-2 | . | TRBV5-6 | . | CASSLGGPTGELFF | TGTGCCAGCAGCTTGGGGGGGCCCACCGGGGAGCTGTTTTTT
TRBJ2-7 | . | TRBV7-8 | . | CASSLEPSSSYEQYF | TGTGCCAGCAGCTTAGAACCCTCGAGCTCCTACGAGCAGTACTTC
TRBJ2-7 | . | TRBV5-1 | . | CASSLGGDLYEQYF | TGCGCCAGCAGCTTGGGCGGGGACCTCTACGAGCAGTACTTC
TRBJ2-2 | . | TRBV4-2 | . | CASSPLARGTTFTGELFF | TGTGCCAGCAGCCCCCTGGCAAGGGGCACAACTTTCACCGGGGAGCTGTTTTTT
TRBJ1-4 | . | TRBV5-1 | . | CASSTGPQAANEKLFF | TGCGCCAGCAGCACCGGCCCCCAGGCTGCTAATGAAAAACTGTTTTTT
TRBJ2-1 | TRBD1 | TRBV5-1 | . | CASSAGQGFDEQFF | TGCGCCAGCAGCGCCGGACAGGGCTTCGATGAGCAGTTCTTC
TRBJ2-5 | . | TRBV16 | . | CASSQSPGQETQYF | TGTGCCAGCAGCCAATCGCCCGGGCAAGAGACCCAGTACTTC
TRBJ1-2 | TRBD1 | TRBV27 | . | CASRFQGGYGYPF | TGTGCCAGCAGGTTCCAGGGGGGCTATGGCTACCCCTTC
TRBJ1-1 | TRBD1 | TRBV5-1 | . | CASSLAGDRGTEAFF | TGCGCAAGCAGCTTGGCTGGAGACAGGGGCACTGAAGCTTTCTTT
TRBJ2-3 | TRBD2 | TRBV2 | . | CASRGGGAKEDTQYF | TGTGCCAGCAGGGGCGGGGGTGCCAAAGAGGATACGCAGTATTTT
TRBJ1-1 | . | TRBV27 | few | CASSFKRGGSTEAFF | TGTGCCAGCAGTTTTAAGCGGGGGGGCAGCACTGAAGCTTTCTTT
TRBJ2-5 | . | TRBV28 | . | CASKGGGHGETQYF | TGTGCCAGCAAAGGGGGGGGCCACGGAGAGACCCAGTACTTC
TRBJ2-7 | . | TRBV10-3 | . | CAASDPGGTYEQYF | TGTGCCGCGTCTGACCCGGGGGGCACGTACGAGCAGTACTTC
TRBJ2-7 | . | TRBV28 | . | CASSLDGSPFYEQYF | TGTGCCAGCAGTTTAGACGGGAGCCCCTTTTACGAGCAGTACTTC
TRBJ2-7 | TRBD1 | TRBV4-3 | . | CASSPSGTGIYEQYF | TGCGCCAGCAGTCCTTCCGGGACAGGGATCTACGAGCAGTACTTC
TRBJ2-5 | . | TRBV19 | . | CASTGRGETQYF | TGTGCCAGCACAGGGAGAGGGGAGACCCAGTACTTC
TRBJ1-5 | . | TRBV10-3 | . | CAISESTGGNQPQHF | TGTGCCATCAGTGAGTCGACCGGGGGGAATCAGCCCCAGCATTTT
TRBJ1-5 | . | TRBV19 | . | CASSIRHSSNQPQHF | TGTGCCAGTAGTATAAGACATTCGAGCAATCAGCCCCAGCATTTT
TRBJ1-4 | . | TRBV5-1 | . | CASSLAPGSDNEKLFF | TGCGCCAGCAGCTTGGCCCCAGGTTCGGATAATGAAAAACTGTTTTTT
TRBJ1-6 | . | TRBV14 | . | CASSQRGNNSPLHF | TGTGCCAGCAGCCAGAGGGGGAACAATTCACCCCTCCACTTT
TRBJ2-7 | TRBD2 | TRBV6-5 | few | CASSYQGGPYEQYF | TGTGCCAGCAGTTACCAGGGAGGGCCTTACGAGCAGTACTTC
TRBJ2-1 | . | TRBV9 | . | CAGSVDPGAAYNEQFF | TGTGCCGGCAGCGTAGACCCGGGAGCCGCCTACAATGAGCAGTTCTTC
TRBJ1-1 | . | TRBV27 | . | CASNLGGSNTEAFF | TGTGCCAGCAACCTGGGCGGGTCGAACACTGAAGCTTTCTTT
TRBJ2-7 | . | TRBV9 | . | CASSALQGSSYEQYF | TGTGCCAGCAGCGCCTTACAGGGATCCTCCTACGAGCAGTACTTC
TRBJ1-5 | TRBD1 | TRBV18 | . | CASSPGGTGSQPQHF | TGTGCCAGCTCACCAGGGGGGACAGGGTCACAGCCCCAGCATTTT
TRBJ2-7 | . | TRBV4-3 | . | CASSQGTGVGLNEQYF | TGCGCCAGCAGCCAAGGAACGGGGGTCGGTCTCAACGAGCAGTACTTC
TRBJ2-2 | . | TRBV14 | . | CASSQYRVNTGELFF | TGTGCCAGCAGCCAATACAGGGTGAACACCGGGGAGCTGTTTTTT
TRBJ2-7 | TRBD2 | TRBV7-8 | few | CASSPPGTSARVYF | TGTGCCAGCAGCCCGCCCGGGACTAGCGCCCGGGTGTACTTC